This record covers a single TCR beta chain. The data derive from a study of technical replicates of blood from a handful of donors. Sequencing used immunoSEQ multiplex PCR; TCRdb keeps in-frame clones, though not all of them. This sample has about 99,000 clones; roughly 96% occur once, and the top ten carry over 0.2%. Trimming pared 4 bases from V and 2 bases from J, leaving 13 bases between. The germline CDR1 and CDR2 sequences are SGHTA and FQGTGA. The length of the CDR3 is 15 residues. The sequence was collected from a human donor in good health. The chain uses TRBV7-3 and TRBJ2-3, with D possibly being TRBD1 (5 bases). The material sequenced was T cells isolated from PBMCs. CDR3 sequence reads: CASSSARTPTDTQYF. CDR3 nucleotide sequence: TGTGCCAGCAGCTCTGCGAGGACACCCACAGATACGCAGTATTTT.